This TCR beta chain was recorded in a study of Graves' ophthalmopathy and Graves' hyperthyroidism (dated 2018 in TCRdb). Looking at the study overall: Peripheral blood was collected at initial diagnosis, prior to any treatment. TCR beta repertoire signatures were used to distinguish Graves' ophthalmopathy from Graves' hyperthyroidism and to predict progression to ophthalmopathy. In total, over 130 blood samples were TCR-sequenced: 43 ophthalmopathy, 75 hyperthyroidism and approximately 17 hyperthyroidism-to-ophthalmopathy patients. To explore V-J signatures that distinguish ophthalmopathy from hyperthyroidism, a discovery set of 100 patients was enrolled, made up of 40 to 45 with ophthalmopathy and 57 with stable hyperthyroidism. The independent validation cohort included about 20 hyperthyroidism patients plus 17 patients who later progressed from hyperthyroidism to ophthalmopathy. In about 6 hyperthyroidism patients, the T-cell repertoire of thyroid tissue was compared with the T-cell repertoire of blood. After sampling, hyperthyroidism patients received methimazole starting at 30 mg daily, and ophthalmopathy patients received high-dose intravenous methylprednisolone. The roughly 91 discovery patients were randomly divided into training and test sets at a 7:3 ratio.

This clonotype was counted a few times. Its antigen is currently not known. Base quality data are lacking; no much larger clone is found one base away. Ophthalmopathy patients had moderately to severely active disease, Clinical Activity Score of at least 3, NOSPECS grade of at least 4, and disease duration under 3 months. Patients were excluded if they had other autoimmune diseases, uncontrolled infections, pregnancy or lactation. Diagnosis relied on clinical symptoms, serum thyroxine, TRAb, thyroid ultrasound and orbital computed tomography. PBMCs were isolated from about 9 ml of fresh peripheral blood by Ficoll-Paque density gradient centrifugation. Total RNA was extracted with Trizol reagent and quality-checked on an Agilent 2100 Bioanalyzer. V lost 5 bases and J lost 8 bases; the stretch between them is 13 bases long. The CDR3 goes from the cysteine to the phenylalanine over 12 residues. The entry retains the CDR3 DNA only, 36 bases that are in frame from base 1. CDR1 and CDR2 are read off the germline V gene as SGHRS and YFSETQ.

Overall study results and their limits: Ophthalmopathy was separated from stable hyperthyroidism by the 13-signature model with about 89% sensitivity and about 83% specificity in cross-validation and with 80%/75% in the test set. In validation, the model predicted ophthalmopathy progression with about 71% sensitivity and 72% to 80% specificity; some 13 predicted patients were CT-confirmed with GO in a median of approximately 6.2 months. Most of the expanded thyroid clonotypes with a frequency above 0.001 were also detected in blood, and it was suggested that the thyroid immune response may be reflected by blood repertoires. No statistical method was used to set the sample size in advance, and the investigators knew which group each participant was assigned to.

For repertoire sequencing, TCR beta CDR3 regions were amplified from RNA transcripts. The first round of RT-PCR was done with HTBI primers and the Qiagen OneStep RT-PCR kit, and was followed by a second round of multiplex PCR, then size selection and purification. Libraries were sequenced on an Illumina HiSeq2000 using paired-end 100 bp reads. In the source study's methods: Reads were processed with SOAPnuke, discarding reads with adapters, uncalled bases, mean Phred below 15, or no exact constant-primer or identifier match. COPE v1.2.5 was used to merge the high-quality paired reads. Clonotypes were defined as unique nucleotide sequences and were aligned to IMGT TRB V, D and J references using MiTCR v1.1. Analysis was restricted to V-J combinations with a frequency above 0.0001, which covered roughly 99% of repertoires. For each V-J combination, a TCR clonal expansion and chaos score was defined as F50 clonal expansion divided by the chaos observed in the TCRdist matrix. Features were reduced by Welch's t-statistics and random forest to around 13 V-J combinations, which fed a naive Bayes classifier. Thyroid-blood repertoire similarity was quantified with the Morisita-Horn index. The public reads were quality trimmed at Q25 with fastp and then assembled into clones with MiXCR by TCRdb, keeping productive beta chains. A single entry per CDR3 protein holds the most common genes and DNA from its merged rows. Clone size and V and J calls follow TCRdb, not the original study. The sample table records fewer than 600,000 distinct CDR3 sequences; about 15% of these occur just once. Together, the top ten hold about 9.4% of the sample.

This receptor was identified in a woman in her twenties or thirties with Graves' ophthalmopathy. Donor details come from another sample of the same person, matched by shared clones. Source material: blood. The chain joins TRBV5-1 to TRBJ1-2; no confident D gene assignment can be made. The CDR3 reads CASRQPQGGYTF. The DNA is as follows: TGCGCCAGCAGACAGCCCCAAGGGGGCTACACCTTC. Beyond the CDR3, the reference TRBV5-1 and TRBJ1-2 genes provide the residues; the full variable domain reads: KAGVTQTPRYLIKTRGQQVTLSCSPISGHRSVSWYQQTPGQGLQFLFEYFSETQRNKGNFPGRFSGRQFSNSRSEMNVSTLELGDSALYLCASRQPQGGYTFGSGTRLTVV.